These 7 T cell receptor beta chains were all obtained from the same sample, sequenced in a study of cytomegalovirus exposure and HLA in healthy donors. PCR primers comprised 60 Vbeta and 13 Jbeta primers. Clones were sequenced by immunoSEQ multiplex PCR, and TCRdb holds only the in-frame ones, with some missing. The sample totals 95,000 to 150,000 clones. Sequenced material: PBMCs. These receptors were obtained from a man aged 18 to 30 in good health and CMV-seronegative.

The gene calls are TRBV6-1 and TRBJ2-1; TRBD1 matches at 10 bases. V shed 7 bases, J shed 6 bases, and the junction held 9 bases outside the gene matches. Germline loops: CDR1 MNHNS, CDR2 SASEGT. There are 15 residues in the CDR3. CDR3 residues: CASKPGQGMGNEQFF. CDR3 bases: TGTGCCAGCAAACCGGGACAGGGGATGGGCAATGAGCAGTTCTTC.

CDR3 nucleotides: TGTGCCAGCTCCCAGAGGGGAGGAGGCTCCTACAATGAGCAGTTCTTC. The encoded protein is CASSQRGGGSYNEQFF. The chain couples TRBV18 to TRBJ2-1, with D possibly being TRBD2 (6 bases). The V end lost 6 bases, the J end lost 0 bases, and 15 bases lay between the germline ends. CDR1 is KGHSH, CDR2 LQKENI, per germline. The CDR3 sequence is 16 residues long.

The chain couples TRBV6-1 to TRBJ1-2; no clear D. The CDR3 is made up of 13 amino acids. V lost 0 bases and J lost 5, with 7 bases in between. Germline CDR1 is MNHNS and CDR2 is SASEGT. CDR3 amino acids: CASSEAVRYGYTF. Written as DNA, the CDR3 is TGTGCCAGCAGTGAAGCTGTGAGGTATGGCTACACCTTC.

The V call is TRBV10-3, the J call TRBJ2-3; perhaps TRBD2 as D (7 bases). The V and J ends lost 6 bases and 4 bases respectively, with 26 bases between them. Looked up from germline, CDR1 is ENHRY and CDR2 is SYGVKD. The CDR3 is 18 amino acids. The CDR3 bases are TGTGCCATCAGCCAGTTCCTGCCCTTGGCGGGGGCGGCAGATACGCAGTATTTT. It encodes CAISQFLPLAGAADTQYF.

The chain has TRBV30 and TRBJ1-4; D call uncertain. The CDR3 loop spans 12 amino acids. Germline CDR1 is GTSNPN and CDR2 is SVGIG (reference sequence). V was trimmed by 2 bases and J by 7 bases, leaving 8 bases between them. This chain's CDR3 is CAWSFAREKLFF. In DNA, the CDR3 is TGTGCCTGGAGTTTCGCGCGTGAAAAACTGTTTTTT.

The chain couples TRBV7-9 to TRBJ1-3, with a tentative D call TRBD1 (6 bases). CDR1 SEHNR and CDR2 FQNEAQ come from the germline V gene (reference sequence). The V and J ends lost 2 bases and 2 bases respectively, with 7 bases between them. The CDR3 consists of 14 residues. CDR3 nucleotides: TGTGCCAGCAGCTTATGGGGGCCTGGAAACACCATATATTTT. The encoded protein is CASSLWGPGNTIYF. The full variable domain, with the rest looked up from reference TRBV7-9 and TRBJ1-3, is DTGVSQNPRHKITKRGQNVTFRCDPISEHNRLYWYRQTLGQGPEFLTYFQNEAQLEKSRLLSDRFSAERPKGSFSTLEIQRTEQGDSAMYLCASSLWGPGNTIYFGEGSWLTVV.

This rearrangement joins TRBV5-1 to TRBJ1-1; 7 bases fit TRBD1. Germline CDR1 is SGHRS and CDR2 is YFSETQ. The CDR3 runs to 14 residues. J lost 7 bases, V lost 0 bases, and 6 bases had no gene match. CDR3 protein: CASSLDRGTIEAFF. CDR3 coding DNA: TGCGCCAGCAGCTTGGACAGGGGAACAATTGAAGCTTTCTTT.